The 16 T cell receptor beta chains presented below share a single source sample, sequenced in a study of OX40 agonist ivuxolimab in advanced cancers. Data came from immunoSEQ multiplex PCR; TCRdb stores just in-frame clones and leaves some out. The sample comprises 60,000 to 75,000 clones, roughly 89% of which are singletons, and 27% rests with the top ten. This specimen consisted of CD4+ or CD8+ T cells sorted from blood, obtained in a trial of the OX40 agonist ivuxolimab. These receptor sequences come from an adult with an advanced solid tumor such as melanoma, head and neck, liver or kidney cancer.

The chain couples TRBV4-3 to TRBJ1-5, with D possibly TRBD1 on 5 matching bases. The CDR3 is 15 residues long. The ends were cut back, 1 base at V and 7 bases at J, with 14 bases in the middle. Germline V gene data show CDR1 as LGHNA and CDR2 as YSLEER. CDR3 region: CASSQAVRGEQPQHF. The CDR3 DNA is TGCGCCAGCAGCCAAGCCGTCCGGGGGGAGCAGCCCCAGCATTTT.

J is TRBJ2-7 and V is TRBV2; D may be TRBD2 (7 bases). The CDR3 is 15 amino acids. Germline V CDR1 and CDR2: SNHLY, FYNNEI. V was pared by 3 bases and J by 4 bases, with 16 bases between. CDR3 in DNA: TGTGCCAGCAGTGAGGGCGGGGGCCAAGTTTACGAGCAGTACTTC. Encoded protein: CASSEGGGQVYEQYF.

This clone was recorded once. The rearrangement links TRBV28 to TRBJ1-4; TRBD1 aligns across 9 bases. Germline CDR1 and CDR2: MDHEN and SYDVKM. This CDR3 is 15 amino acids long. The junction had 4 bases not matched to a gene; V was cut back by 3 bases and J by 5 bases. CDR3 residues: CASSFYGTGNEKLFF. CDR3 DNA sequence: TGTGCCAGCAGTTTTTATGGGACAGGGAATGAAAAACTGTTTTTT.

The CDR3 protein is CASSEMAGTQPQHF. The DNA of the CDR3 is TGTGCCAGCAGTGAAATGGCAGGGACTCAGCCCCAGCATTTT. V gene TRBV25-1 combines with J gene TRBJ1-5; TRBD1 is a possible D gene (5 bases). The V gene's germline CDR1 is MGHDK and CDR2 SYGVNS. The CDR3 loop spans 14 amino acids. V lost 2 bases, J lost 6 bases, and 11 bases lay in between.

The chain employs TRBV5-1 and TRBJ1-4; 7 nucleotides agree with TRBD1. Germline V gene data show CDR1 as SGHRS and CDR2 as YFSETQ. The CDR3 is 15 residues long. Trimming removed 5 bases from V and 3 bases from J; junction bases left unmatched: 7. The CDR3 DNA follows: TGCGCCAGCAGGTATAACAGGGGCCCTAATGAAAAACTGTTTTTT. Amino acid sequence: CASRYNRGPNEKLFF.

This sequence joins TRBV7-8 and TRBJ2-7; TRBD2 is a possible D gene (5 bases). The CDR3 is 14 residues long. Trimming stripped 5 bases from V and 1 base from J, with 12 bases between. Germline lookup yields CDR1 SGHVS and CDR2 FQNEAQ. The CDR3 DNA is TGTGCCAGCAGCAGGACTGCCGTGTCCTACGAGCAGTACTTC. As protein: CASSRTAVSYEQYF.

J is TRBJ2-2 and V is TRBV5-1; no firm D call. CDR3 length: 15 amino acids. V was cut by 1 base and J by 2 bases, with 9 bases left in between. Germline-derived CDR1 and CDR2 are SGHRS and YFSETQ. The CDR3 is CASSLITGNTGELFF. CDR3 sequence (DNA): TGCGCCAGCAGCTTGATAACGGGCAACACCGGGGAGCTGTTTTTT. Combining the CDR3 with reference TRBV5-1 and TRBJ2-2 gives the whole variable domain KAGVTQTPRYLIKTRGQQVTLSCSPISGHRSVSWYQQTPGQGLQFLFEYFSETQRNKGNFPGRFSGRQFSNSRSEMNVSTLELGDSALYLCASSLITGNTGELFFGEGSRLTVL.

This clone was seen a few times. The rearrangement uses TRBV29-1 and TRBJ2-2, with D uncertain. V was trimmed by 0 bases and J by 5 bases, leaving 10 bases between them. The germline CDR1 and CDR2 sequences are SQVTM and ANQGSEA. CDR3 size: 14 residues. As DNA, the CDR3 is TGCAGCGTTGAAGACATTTACTCGACCGGGGAGCTGTTTTTT. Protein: CSVEDIYSTGELFF.

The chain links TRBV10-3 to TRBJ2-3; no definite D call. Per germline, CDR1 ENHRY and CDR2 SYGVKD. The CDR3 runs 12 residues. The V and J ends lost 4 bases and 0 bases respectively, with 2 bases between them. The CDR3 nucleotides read TGTGCCATCAGTGCTAGCACAGATACGCAGTATTTT. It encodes CAISASTDTQYF.

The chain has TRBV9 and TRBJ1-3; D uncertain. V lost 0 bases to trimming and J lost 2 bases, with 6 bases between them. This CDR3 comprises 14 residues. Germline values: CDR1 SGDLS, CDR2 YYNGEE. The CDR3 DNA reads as TGTGCCAGCAGCGTAGTCAGTACTGGAAACACCATATATTTT. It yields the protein CASSVVSTGNTIYF.

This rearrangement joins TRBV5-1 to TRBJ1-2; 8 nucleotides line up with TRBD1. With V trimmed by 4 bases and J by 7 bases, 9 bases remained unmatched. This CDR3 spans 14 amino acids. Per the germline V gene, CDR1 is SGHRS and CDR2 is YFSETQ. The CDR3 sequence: CASSVSQGAFGYTF. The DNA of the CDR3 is TGCGCCAGCAGCGTTAGTCAGGGGGCCTTTGGCTACACCTTC.

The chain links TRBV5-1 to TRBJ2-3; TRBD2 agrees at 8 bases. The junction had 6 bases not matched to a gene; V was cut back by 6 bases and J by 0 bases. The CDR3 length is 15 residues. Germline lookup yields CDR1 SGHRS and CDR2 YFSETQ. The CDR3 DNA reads TGCGCCAGCAACATAGCGGGACCTAGCACAGATACGCAGTATTTT. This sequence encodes CASNIAGPSTDTQYF.

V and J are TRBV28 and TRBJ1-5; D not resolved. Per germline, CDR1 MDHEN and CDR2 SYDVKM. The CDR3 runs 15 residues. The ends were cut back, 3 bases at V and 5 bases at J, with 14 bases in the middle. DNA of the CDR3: TGTGCCAGCAGTTTCCCCGACGGGAATCATCAGCCCCAGCATTTT. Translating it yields CASSFPDGNHQPQHF.

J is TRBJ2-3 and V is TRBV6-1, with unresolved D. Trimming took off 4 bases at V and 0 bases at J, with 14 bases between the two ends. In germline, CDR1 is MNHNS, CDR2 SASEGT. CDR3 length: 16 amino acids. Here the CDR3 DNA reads TGTGCCAGCAGTGTTTCGGCCGCGACTAGCACAGATACGCAGTATTTT. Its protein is CASSVSAATSTDTQYF.

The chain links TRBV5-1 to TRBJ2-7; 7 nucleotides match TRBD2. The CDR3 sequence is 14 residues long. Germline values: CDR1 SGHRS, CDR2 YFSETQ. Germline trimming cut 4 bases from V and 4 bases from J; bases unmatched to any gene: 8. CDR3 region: CASSPEAGQYEQYF. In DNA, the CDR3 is TGCGCCAGCAGCCCGGAAGCGGGGCAATACGAGCAGTACTTC.

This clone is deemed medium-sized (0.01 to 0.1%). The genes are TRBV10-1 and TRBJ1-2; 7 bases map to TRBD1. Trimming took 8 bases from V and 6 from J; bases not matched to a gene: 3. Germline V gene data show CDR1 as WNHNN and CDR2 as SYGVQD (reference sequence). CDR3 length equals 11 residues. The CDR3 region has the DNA TGCGCCAGCCAGGACAGGCATGGCTACACCTTC. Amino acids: CASQDRHGYTF.